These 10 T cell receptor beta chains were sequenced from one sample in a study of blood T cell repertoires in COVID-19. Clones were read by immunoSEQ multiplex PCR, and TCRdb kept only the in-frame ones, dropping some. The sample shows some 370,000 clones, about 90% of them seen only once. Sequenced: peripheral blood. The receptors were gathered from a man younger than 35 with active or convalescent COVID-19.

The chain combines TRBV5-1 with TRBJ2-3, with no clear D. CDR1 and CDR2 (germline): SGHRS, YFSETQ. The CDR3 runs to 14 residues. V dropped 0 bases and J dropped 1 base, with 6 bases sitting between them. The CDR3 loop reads CASSLVRGTDTQYF. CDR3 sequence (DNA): TGCGCCAGCAGCTTGGTTCGGGGCACAGATACGCAGTATTTT.

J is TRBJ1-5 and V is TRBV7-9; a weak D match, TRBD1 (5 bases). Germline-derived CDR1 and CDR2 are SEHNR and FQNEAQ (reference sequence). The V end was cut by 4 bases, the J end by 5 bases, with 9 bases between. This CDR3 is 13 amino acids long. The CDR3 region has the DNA TGTGCCAGCAGCTCCCAGGGATATCAGCCCCAGCATTTT. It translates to CASSSQGYQPQHF. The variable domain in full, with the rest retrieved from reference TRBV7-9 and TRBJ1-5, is DTGVSQNPRHKITKRGQNVTFRCDPISEHNRLYWYRQTLGQGPEFLTYFQNEAQLEKSRLLSDRFSAERPKGSFSTLEIQRTEQGDSAMYLCASSSQGYQPQHFGDGTRLSIL.

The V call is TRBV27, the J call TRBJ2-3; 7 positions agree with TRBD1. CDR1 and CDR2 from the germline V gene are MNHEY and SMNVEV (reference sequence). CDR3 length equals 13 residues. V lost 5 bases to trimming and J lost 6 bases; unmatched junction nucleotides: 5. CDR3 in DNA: TGTGCCAGCAGTAGGGGGCCCCTGGATACGCAGTATTTT. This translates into CASSRGPLDTQYF.

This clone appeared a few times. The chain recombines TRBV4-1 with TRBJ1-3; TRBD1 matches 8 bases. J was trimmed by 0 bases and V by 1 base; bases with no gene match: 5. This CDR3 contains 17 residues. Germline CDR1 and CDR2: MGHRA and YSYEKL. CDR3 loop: CASSQVAGGNSGNTIYF. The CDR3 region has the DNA TGCGCCAGCAGCCAAGTCGCAGGGGGCAACTCTGGAAACACCATATATTTT.

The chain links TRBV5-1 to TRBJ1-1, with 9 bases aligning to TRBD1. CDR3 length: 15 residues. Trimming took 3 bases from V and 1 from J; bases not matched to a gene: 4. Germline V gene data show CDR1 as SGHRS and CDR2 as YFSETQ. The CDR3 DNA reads TGCGCCAGCAGCTGGACAGGGGCACAGAACACTGAAGCTTTCTTT. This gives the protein CASSWTGAQNTEAFF.

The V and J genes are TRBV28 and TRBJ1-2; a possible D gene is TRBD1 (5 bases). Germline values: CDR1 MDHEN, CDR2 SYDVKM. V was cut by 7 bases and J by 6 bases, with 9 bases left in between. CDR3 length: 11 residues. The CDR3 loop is CASTLGHGYTF. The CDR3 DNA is TGTGCCAGCACCCTGGGGCATGGCTACACCTTC.

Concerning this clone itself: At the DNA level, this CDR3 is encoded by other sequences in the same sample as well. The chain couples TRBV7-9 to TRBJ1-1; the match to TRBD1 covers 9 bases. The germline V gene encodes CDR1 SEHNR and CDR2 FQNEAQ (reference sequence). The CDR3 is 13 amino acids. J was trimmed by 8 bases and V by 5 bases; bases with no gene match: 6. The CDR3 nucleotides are TGTGCCAGCAGCCCAAGGACAGGGGAAGAAGCTTTCTTT. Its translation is CASSPRTGEEAFF.

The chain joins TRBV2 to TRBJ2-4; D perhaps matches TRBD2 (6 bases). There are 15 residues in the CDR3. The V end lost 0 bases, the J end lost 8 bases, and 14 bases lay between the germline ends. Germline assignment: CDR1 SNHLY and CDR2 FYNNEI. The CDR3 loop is CASSEARRGKDIQYF. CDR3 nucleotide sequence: TGTGCCAGCAGTGAAGCTCGGCGGGGAAAGGACATTCAGTACTTC.

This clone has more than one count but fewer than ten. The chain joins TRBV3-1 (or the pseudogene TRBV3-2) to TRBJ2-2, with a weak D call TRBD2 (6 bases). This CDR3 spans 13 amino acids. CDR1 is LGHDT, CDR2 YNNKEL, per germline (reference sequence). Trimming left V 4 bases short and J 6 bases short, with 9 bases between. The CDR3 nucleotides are TGTGCCAGCAGCCGCCGACTAGCCGGGGAGCTGTTTTTT. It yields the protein CASSRRLAGELFF.

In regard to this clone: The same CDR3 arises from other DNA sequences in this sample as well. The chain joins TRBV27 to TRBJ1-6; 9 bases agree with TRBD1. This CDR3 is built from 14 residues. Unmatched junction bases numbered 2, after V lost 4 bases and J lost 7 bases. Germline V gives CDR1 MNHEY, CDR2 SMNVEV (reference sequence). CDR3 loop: CASSSGQGNSPLHF. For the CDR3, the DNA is TGTGCCAGCAGTTCGGGACAGGGAAATTCACCCCTCCACTTT.